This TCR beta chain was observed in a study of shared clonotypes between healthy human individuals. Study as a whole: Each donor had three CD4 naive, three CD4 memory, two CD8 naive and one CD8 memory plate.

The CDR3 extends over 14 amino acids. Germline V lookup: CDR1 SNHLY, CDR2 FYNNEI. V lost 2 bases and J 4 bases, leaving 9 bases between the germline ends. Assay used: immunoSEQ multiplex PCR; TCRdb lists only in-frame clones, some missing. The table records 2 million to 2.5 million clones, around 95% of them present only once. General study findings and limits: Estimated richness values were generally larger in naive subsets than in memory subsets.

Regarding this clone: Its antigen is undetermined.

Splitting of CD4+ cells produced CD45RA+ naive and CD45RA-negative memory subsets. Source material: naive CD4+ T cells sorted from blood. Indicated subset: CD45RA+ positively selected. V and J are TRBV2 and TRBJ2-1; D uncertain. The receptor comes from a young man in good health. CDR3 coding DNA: TGTGCCAGCAGTGAAACGGCCCCGTACAATGAGCAGTTCTTC. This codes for CASSETAPYNEQFF.